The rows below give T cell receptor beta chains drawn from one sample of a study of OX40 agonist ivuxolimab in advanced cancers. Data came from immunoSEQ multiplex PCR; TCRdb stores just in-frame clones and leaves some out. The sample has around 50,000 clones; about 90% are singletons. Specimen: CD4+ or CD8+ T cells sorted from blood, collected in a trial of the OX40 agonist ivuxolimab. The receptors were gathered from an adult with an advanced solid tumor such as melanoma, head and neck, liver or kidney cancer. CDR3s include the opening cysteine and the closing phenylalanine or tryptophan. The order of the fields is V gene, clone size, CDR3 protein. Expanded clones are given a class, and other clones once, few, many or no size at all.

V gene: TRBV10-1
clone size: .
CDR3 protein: CASSDRTGGGTEAFF

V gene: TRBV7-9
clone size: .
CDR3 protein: CASSLEGYRSGNTIYF

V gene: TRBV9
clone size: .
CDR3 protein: CDHWGATNEKLFF

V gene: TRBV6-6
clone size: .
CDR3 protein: CASSYQREPQHF

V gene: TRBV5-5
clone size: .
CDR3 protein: CASSPTALANTGELFF

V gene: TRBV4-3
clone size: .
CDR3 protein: CSRRWAGGGNEQFF

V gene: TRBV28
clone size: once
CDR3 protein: CASSLAQGEFDGYTF

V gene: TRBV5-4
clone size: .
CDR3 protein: CASSHGLAGVHPNSYEQYF

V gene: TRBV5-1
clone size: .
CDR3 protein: CASSQSGTSEEKLFF

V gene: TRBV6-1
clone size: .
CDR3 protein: CASSEKGKGSYNSPLHF

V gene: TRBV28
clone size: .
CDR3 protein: CASSIWASGGVQDTQYF

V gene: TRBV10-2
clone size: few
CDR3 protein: CASKGEYQPQHF

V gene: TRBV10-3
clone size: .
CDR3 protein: CAINPGTSGRPVREQFF

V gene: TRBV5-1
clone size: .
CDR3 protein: CASSSQSPGELFF

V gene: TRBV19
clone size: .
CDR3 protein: CASSPDRDQPQHF

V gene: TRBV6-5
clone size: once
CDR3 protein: CASTKRGPLGNEQFF

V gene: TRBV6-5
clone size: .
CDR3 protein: CASRDSLSNQPQHF

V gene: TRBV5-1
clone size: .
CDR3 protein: CASSLVKQGLQFF

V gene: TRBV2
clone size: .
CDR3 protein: CASSEALGTGGMQETQYF

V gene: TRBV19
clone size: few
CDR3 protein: CASSMTSGGRDTQYF

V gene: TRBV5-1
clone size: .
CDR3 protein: CASSLNPQGLNNSPLHF

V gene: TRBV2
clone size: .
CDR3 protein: CASSFRTVSPYGYTF

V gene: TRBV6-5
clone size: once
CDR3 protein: CASSYSSGQGGDGYTF

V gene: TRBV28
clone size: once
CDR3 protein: CASSSRDTQGNTIYF

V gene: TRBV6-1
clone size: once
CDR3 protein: CASSEAHRAQGVKNIQYF

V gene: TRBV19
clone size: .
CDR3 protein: CASSIGTSARSYEQYF

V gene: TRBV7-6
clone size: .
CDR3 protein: CASSLRAGANVLTF

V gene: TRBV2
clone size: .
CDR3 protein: CAGAAGHNEQFF

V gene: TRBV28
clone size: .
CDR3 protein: CASTSGEGTYEQYF

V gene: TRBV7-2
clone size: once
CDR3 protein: CASSQSSGNTIYF

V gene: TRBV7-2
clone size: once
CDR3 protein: CASSLVLYGELFF

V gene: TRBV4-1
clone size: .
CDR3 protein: CASSHPPGTRGDEQFF

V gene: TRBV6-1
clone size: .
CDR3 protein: CASSERQVLSGANVLTF

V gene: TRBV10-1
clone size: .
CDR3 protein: CASSEGWRQYF

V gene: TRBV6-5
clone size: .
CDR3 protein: CASSELAASYGYTF

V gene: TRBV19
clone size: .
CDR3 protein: CASSINSGAETQYF

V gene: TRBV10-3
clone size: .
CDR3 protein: CAISEETVNTEAFF

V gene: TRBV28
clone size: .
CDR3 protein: CASSKQGATQYF

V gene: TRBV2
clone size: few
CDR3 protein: CASSAGYNYGYTF

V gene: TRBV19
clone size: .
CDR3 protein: CASSTPRETGELFF

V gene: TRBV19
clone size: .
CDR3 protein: CASSFRDRAPRGYGYTF

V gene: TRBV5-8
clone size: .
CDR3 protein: CASSTRTGSAYEQYF

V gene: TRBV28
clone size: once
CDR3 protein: CASSSGLAASYEQYF

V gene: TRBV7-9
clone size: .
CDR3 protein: CASSQGETQYF

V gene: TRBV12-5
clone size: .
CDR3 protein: CASSRGDNQPQHF

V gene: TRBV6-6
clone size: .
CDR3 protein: CASRFLKPGGRQPQHF

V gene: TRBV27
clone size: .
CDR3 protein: CASSLWAGKYGELFF

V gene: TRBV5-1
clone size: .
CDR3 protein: CASSSTVGNTIYF

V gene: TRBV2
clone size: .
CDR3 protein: CASRSRELDTGELFF

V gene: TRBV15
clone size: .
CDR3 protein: CATSRDLQGGDEKLFF

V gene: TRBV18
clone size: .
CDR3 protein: CASSGDTAGVTEAFF

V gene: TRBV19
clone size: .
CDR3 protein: CASSRDSYGYTF

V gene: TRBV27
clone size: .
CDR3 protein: CASSRRLGGSWVSYEQYF

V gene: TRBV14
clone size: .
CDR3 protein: CASSQAQGASQFF

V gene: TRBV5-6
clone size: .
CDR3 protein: CASSLLGDSSPLHF

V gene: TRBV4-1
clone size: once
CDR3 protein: CASSQTGYNQPQHF

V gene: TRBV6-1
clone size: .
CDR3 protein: CASTEGGSYNEQFF